These T cell receptor beta chains were read from a single sample in a study of response to subunit inactivated influenza vaccine. In TCRdb, the RT-PCR reads were re-called with MiXCR into one record per CDR3 protein. In the table there are 500,000 to 600,000 distinct CDR3 sequences, roughly 8.2% of which are singletons. The sample consisted of PBMCs from blood, taken less than 25 months after vaccination. These TCRs come from a man between 50 and 75 years old who received an inactivated influenza vaccine. Each CDR3 is given with its conserved first and last residue. Fields, in order: J gene, CDR3 length, V gene, CDR3 protein.

J gene: TRBJ1-1; CDR3 length: 16; V gene: TRBV7-8; CDR3 protein: CASSSRGETGNTEAFF
J gene: TRBJ2-3; CDR3 length: 14; V gene: TRBV7-2; CDR3 protein: CASSLASLRDTQYF
J gene: TRBJ2-3; CDR3 length: 16; V gene: TRBV20-1; CDR3 protein: CSARGLAGGPPDTQYF
J gene: TRBJ2-7; CDR3 length: 15; V gene: TRBV20-1; CDR3 protein: CSARSWLAPTYEQYF
J gene: TRBJ2-2; CDR3 length: 14; V gene: TRBV5-1; CDR3 protein: CASSLNTQNRELFF
J gene: TRBJ2-3; CDR3 length: 13; V gene: TRBV7-8; CDR3 protein: CASSQSRVDTQYF
J gene: TRBJ1-2; CDR3 length: 13; V gene: TRBV7-8; CDR3 protein: CASGLVTNYGYTF
J gene: TRBJ2-4; CDR3 length: 14; V gene: TRBV19; CDR3 protein: CASSIPAETNIQYF
J gene: TRBJ1-3; CDR3 length: 14; V gene: TRBV12-3/TRBV12-4; CDR3 protein: CASRPGSSGNTIYF
J gene: TRBJ1-3; CDR3 length: 14; V gene: TRBV11-2; CDR3 protein: CASSSPSLGNTIYF
J gene: TRBJ2-3; CDR3 length: 15; V gene: TRBV27; CDR3 protein: CASSLYGPSTDTQYF
J gene: TRBJ2-7; CDR3 length: 13; V gene: TRBV30; CDR3 protein: CAWTPVDGVRKYF
J gene: TRBJ1-4; CDR3 length: 14; V gene: TRBV7-2; CDR3 protein: CASSPTSGNEKLFF
J gene: TRBJ1-1; CDR3 length: 13; V gene: TRBV7-2; CDR3 protein: CASSRDKNTEAFF